Below are 17 T cell receptor beta chains sequenced from a single sample in a study of T cells after yellow fever vaccination. TCRdb reprocessed the 5' RACE reads with MiXCR, giving one entry per CDR3 protein. The sample includes some 560,000 distinct CDR3 sequences, about 19% of them seen just once. Here the sequenced sample was PBMCs, taken 15 days after the yellow fever booster vaccination. Receptor source: a man aged 25-45 years who received the YFV17D yellow fever vaccine.

The rearrangement uses TRBV7-9 and TRBJ2-1; D perhaps matches TRBD2 (6 bases). The CDR3 is made up of 14 amino acids. V lost 5 bases to trimming and J lost 6 bases, with 14 bases between them. Germline V gives CDR1 SEHNR, CDR2 FQNEAQ (reference sequence). As DNA, the CDR3 is TGTGCCAGCAGCCAACGGGACTTAAGCAATGAGCAGTTCTTC. Translated, it gives CASSQRDLSNEQFF.

This clonotype was recorded a few times. The chain recombines TRBV29-1 with TRBJ2-1; 8 nucleotides match TRBD2. The junction had 7 bases not matched to a gene; V was cut back by 2 bases and J by 4 bases. This CDR3 is 15 amino acids long. From germline, CDR1 is SQVTM and CDR2 ANQGSEA. CDR3 coding DNA: TGCAGCGTTGAAACTAGCGGAGGGGATTACAATGAGCAGTTCTTC. Residues: CSVETSGGDYNEQFF.

The rearrangement uses TRBV5-6 and TRBJ2-1; 7 nucleotides line up with TRBD1. Germline V CDR1 and CDR2: SGHDT, YYEEEE. The CDR3 consists of 14 residues. V gave up 2 bases and J gave up 5 bases; unmatched junction bases: 4. CDR3 region: CASSLRDRNNEQFF. The CDR3 nucleotides are TGTGCCAGCAGCTTAAGGGACAGAAACAATGAGCAGTTCTTC.

The rearrangement links TRBV7-8 to TRBJ2-1; a weak D match, TRBD2 (5 bases). CDR3 size: 15 residues. Germline CDR1 and CDR2: SGHVS and FQNEAQ. Trimming removed 6 bases from V and 3 bases from J, with 15 bases in between. The CDR3 DNA follows: TGTGCCAGCAGTTTGGACTCTGGGATCTACAATGAGCAGTTCTTC. Translating it yields CASSLDSGIYNEQFF. Full variable domain (rest looked up from reference TRBV7-8 and TRBJ2-1): GAGVSQSPRYKVAKRGQDVALRCDPISGHVSLFWYQQALGQGPEFLTYFQNEAQLDKSGLPSDRFFAERPEGSVSTLKIQRTQQEDSAVYLCASSLDSGIYNEQFFGPGTRLTVL.

This clonotype was recorded a few times. The V and J genes are TRBV3-1 and TRBJ2-1; 9 nucleotides align to TRBD1. Germline V gives CDR1 LGHDT, CDR2 YNNKEL (reference sequence). CDR3 length: 16 amino acids. V dropped 4 bases and J dropped 6; count of bases not matched to a gene: 10. The CDR3 loop is CASSRAGTGLFNEQFF. DNA for the CDR3: TGTGCCAGCAGCCGCGCCGGGACAGGGTTGTTCAATGAGCAGTTCTTC.

V gene TRBV10-3 combines with J gene TRBJ2-7; a weak D match, TRBD1 (6 bases). V was trimmed by 2 bases and J by 3 bases, leaving 11 bases between them. CDR1 ENHRY and CDR2 SYGVKD come from the germline V gene. This CDR3 spans 14 amino acids. The CDR3 loop is CAISEPDRDYEQYF. The CDR3 DNA reads TGTGCCATCAGTGAGCCGGACAGAGACTACGAGCAGTACTTC.

This clonotype was found a few times. The chain has TRBV6-2 or TRBV6-3 and TRBJ2-5; no reliable D call. From germline, CDR1 is MNHEY and CDR2 SVGEGT. V dropped 7 bases and J dropped 3 bases, with 18 bases sitting between them. The CDR3 runs 15 residues. The CDR3 protein is CASTDPGRIKETQYF. Written as DNA, the CDR3 is TGTGCCAGCACCGACCCCGGTAGGATCAAAGAGACCCAGTACTTC.

The chain is built from TRBV20-1 and TRBJ2-3, with 9 bases lining up with TRBD2. This CDR3 comprises 13 residues. The junction had 2 bases not matched to a gene; V was cut back by 0 bases and J by 7 bases. Germline CDR1 reads DFQATT; CDR2 reads SNEGSKA (reference sequence). The CDR3 loop reads CSARDLAGNTQYF. The CDR3 DNA reads as TGCAGTGCTAGAGACCTAGCGGGAAATACGCAGTATTTT.

This clonotype was counted a few times. The CDR3 sequence is CASSYGKRGAYEQYF. The CDR3 region has the DNA TGTGCCAGCAGTTACGGCAAGCGGGGCGCCTACGAGCAGTACTTC. The rearrangement uses TRBV6-2 or TRBV6-3 and TRBJ2-7; 7 bases are shared with TRBD2. The CDR3 loop spans 15 amino acids. J was trimmed by 2 bases and V by 2 bases; bases with no gene match: 6. CDR1 MNHEY and CDR2 SVGEGT come from the germline V gene.

This clonotype was counted between two and nine times. The CDR3 loop reads CASSLPPNEQFF. The DNA of the CDR3 is TGTGCCAGCAGCTTACCTCCCAATGAGCAGTTCTTC. The J gene is TRBJ2-1, the V gene TRBV7-8; the D is unclear. Trimming removed 2 bases from V and 6 bases from J, with 5 bases in between. The CDR3 is made up of 12 amino acids. Per the germline V gene, CDR1 is SGHVS and CDR2 is FQNEAQ.

This clonotype was counted only a few times. V and J are TRBV7-9 and TRBJ2-5, with 7 bases matching TRBD2. The germline V gene encodes CDR1 SEHNR and CDR2 FQNEAQ (reference sequence). J lost 1 base, V lost 2 bases, and 10 bases had no gene match. The CDR3 is made up of 17 amino acids. The DNA for the CDR3 is TGTGCCAGCAGCTTATGGGGGGGTATCCTGATCCAAGAGACCCAGTACTTC. Its protein product is CASSLWGGILIQETQYF. The complete variable domain, with remaining parts taken from reference TRBV7-9 and TRBJ2-5, reads DTGVSQNPRHKITKRGQNVTFRCDPISEHNRLYWYRQTLGQGPEFLTYFQNEAQLEKSRLLSDRFSAERPKGSFSTLEIQRTEQGDSAMYLCASSLWGGILIQETQYFGPGTRLLVL.

The chain combines TRBV5-1 with TRBJ2-7, with 10 positions matching TRBD2. Germline V gives CDR1 SGHRS, CDR2 YFSETQ. This CDR3 is built from 15 residues. V shed 0 bases, J shed 5 bases, and the junction held 5 bases outside the gene matches. CDR3 residues: CASSLVASGSNEQYF. The CDR3 region has the DNA TGCGCCAGCAGCTTGGTAGCTAGCGGGAGTAACGAGCAGTACTTC.

Many counts were recorded for this clonotype. The chain combines TRBV7-2 with TRBJ2-1; 10 bases match TRBD2. Germline CDR1 and CDR2: SGHTA and FQGNSA. The ends lost 4 bases at V and 7 bases at J; junction bases unmatched: 1. The CDR3 is 13 amino acids. The CDR3 bases are TGTGCCAGCAGCTCGGGACTAGCGAATGAGCAGTTCTTC. Translation gives CASSSGLANEQFF. Full variable domain (rest looked up from reference TRBV7-2 and TRBJ2-1): GAGVSQSPSNKVTEKGKDVELRCDPISGHTALYWYRQSLGQGLEFLIYFQGNSAPDKSGLPSDRFSAERTGGSVSTLTIQRTQQEDSAVYLCASSSGLANEQFFGPGTRLTVL.

This clonotype has just a few counts. The rearrangement uses TRBV12-3 or TRBV12-4 and TRBJ1-1; D is unresolved. The V end lost 4 bases, the J end lost 3 bases, and 9 bases lay between the germline ends. This CDR3 is 13 amino acids long. The CDR3 bases are TGTGCCAGCAGTTGGACGGACCACACTGAAGCTTTCTTT. This translates into CASSWTDHTEAFF.

The gene calls are TRBV7-9 and TRBJ1-1; no firm D call. The CDR3 consists of 14 residues. Between the trimmed V and J ends, which lost 1 base and 11 bases, there was a span of 17 bases. CDR1 is SEHNR and CDR2 is FQNEAQ in the germline V gene (reference sequence). The CDR3 coding sequence is TGTGCCAGCAGCTTAGACCTCTCGGACCCGAAGGCTTTCTTT. Translation gives CASSLDLSDPKAFF.

This clonotype was found a few times. This sequence joins TRBV7-3 and TRBJ2-1; D may be TRBD2 (6 bases). V was cut by 5 bases and J by 6 bases, with 17 bases left in between. Per germline, CDR1 SGHTA and CDR2 FQGTGA. This CDR3 is built from 15 residues. The CDR3 DNA reads as TGTGCCAGCAGCGCCCCTGGGGGGAGTCGCAATGAGCAGTTCTTC. It is translated as CASSAPGGSRNEQFF.

This clonotype was seen only a few times. The CDR3 region is CASSLLGQANTGELFF. In nucleotides, the CDR3 is TGTGCCAGCAGCTTACTCGGACAGGCGAACACCGGGGAGCTGTTTTTT. The rearrangement links TRBV7-3 to TRBJ2-2, with 7 bases matching TRBD1. V gave up 2 bases and J gave up 0 bases; unmatched junction bases: 3. CDR1 and CDR2 from the germline V gene are SGHTA and FQGTGA. This CDR3 is 16 amino acids long.